This T cell receptor beta chain stems from a study of human T cells and chemical hapten exposure. Study details: All patients underwent weekly scalp dosing with diphenylcyclopropenone for the full roughly 25-week study.

V was trimmed by 5 bases and J by 0 bases, leaving 13 bases between them. Germline V gene sequence: CDR1 SGHTA, CDR2 FQGNSA. This CDR3 contains 16 residues. TCRdb reanalysed the RACE reads using MiXCR and keeps one entry per CDR3 protein. The sample shows some 170,000 distinct CDR3 sequences, 20% to 25% of them seen only once. Time point meaning: patch test 1, 2 weeks after DPC sensitization. The treatment is: therapeutic diphenylcyclopropenone sensitization with weekly scalp DPC. The receptor comes from a woman aged 45-59 years with alopecia areata. Some clones in this sample may be carry-over from other donors' samples. Sample: whole blood, taken in connection with sensitization to the hapten diphenylcyclopropenone (DPC). V gene TRBV7-2 combines with J gene TRBJ2-2; D not resolved. The CDR3 region is CASSKDHPANTGELFF. In nucleotides, the CDR3 is TGTGCCAGCAGCAAGGACCACCCCGCGAACACCGGGGAGCTGTTTTTT.